This is a list of T cell receptor beta chains from one sample in a study of blood T cells in healthy people across ages. TCRdb independently ran MiXCR on the 5' RACE reads; one entry per CDR3 protein. The sample lists some 860,000 distinct CDR3 sequences; roughly 50% were seen once. Sequencing used blood. The receptors stem from a man aged 40-55 years in good health. The CDR3 runs from the conserved cysteine through the conserved F or W. D genes are given only for firm matches. Where a row states a size, it is once, few, many or the class of an expanded clone; other rows omit it.

size	V	D	J	DNA	CDR3
.	TRBV12-3/TRBV12-4	.	TRBJ2-6	TGTGCCAGCAGTTTTTGGGGGGCCAACGTCCTGACTTTC	CASSFWGANVLTF
many	TRBV7-2	.	TRBJ2-5	TGTGCCAGCAGCTTCCAATACAGAGAGACCCAGTACTTC	CASSFQYRETQYF
.	TRBV5-1	TRBD1	TRBJ2-1	TGCGCCAGCAGCTTGGAAATGACAGGGGGAAACAATGAGCAGTTCTTC	CASSLEMTGGNNEQFF
few	TRBV5-1	.	TRBJ1-4	TGCGCCAGCAGCTTACGGGGCGACTCGTATGAAAAACTGTTTTTT	CASSLRGDSYEKLFF
few	TRBV6-2/TRBV6-3	.	TRBJ2-7	TGTGCCGCAGAAGAACGGGGCTGGTTTGGCTACGAGCAGTACTTC	CAAEERGWFGYEQYF
.	TRBV11-2	.	TRBJ2-5	TGTGCCAGCAGCCAGACTTTCCAAGAGACCCAGTACTTC	CASSQTFQETQYF
once	TRBV15	.	TRBJ1-2	TGTGCCACCAGCAGAGATGGGGTGGGACGGACAAGAAATAGCTATGGCTACACCTTC	CATSRDGVGRTRNSYGYTF
.	TRBV19	TRBD1	TRBJ2-7	TGTGCCAGTAGGGGACAGTTGCCCTACGAGCAGTACTTC	CASRGQLPYEQYF
.	TRBV6-5	TRBD1	TRBJ1-6	TGTGCCAGCAGGCCGGGACAGGGCGTTTCACCCCTCCACTTT	CASRPGQGVSPLHF
.	TRBV20-1	TRBD2	TRBJ2-1	TGCAGTGCTAGTATGAAAGCGGGGGCTTACAATGAGCAGTTCTTC	CSASMKAGAYNEQFF
few	TRBV12-3/TRBV12-4	.	TRBJ2-3	TGTGCCAGCAGTTTCGAAAGAGCTCACACAGATACGCAGTATTTT	CASSFERAHTDTQYF
.	TRBV20-1	TRBD2	TRBJ2-7	TGCAGTGCTTCCGGGACTAGCGGATCCAGCTCCTACGAGCAGTACTTC	CSASGTSGSSSYEQYF
.	TRBV24-1	TRBD1	TRBJ2-3	TGTGCCACCAGTGAGGTGGGACAGGGGGTAGATACGCAGTATTTT	CATSEVGQGVDTQYF
.	TRBV6-5	.	TRBJ2-5	TGTGCCAGCAGACGCGGGGGCAGTATAGAGACCCAGTACTTC	CASRRGGSIETQYF
few	TRBV5-6	.	TRBJ2-3	TGTGCCAGCAGCTCCCGCAGGGGCCAGTATGGAAATACGCAGTATTTT	CASSSRRGQYGNTQYF
.	TRBV7-9	TRBD1	TRBJ1-1	TGTGCCAGCAGCCCAGACAGGGCCACTGAAGCTTTCTTT	CASSPDRATEAFF
once	TRBV4-3	.	TRBJ2-6	TGCGCCAGCAGCCAGGCAGGGGCTGGGGCCAACGTCCTGACTTTC	CASSQAGAGANVLTF
.	TRBV6-4	.	TRBJ2-3	.	CASSDFGQGGTDTQYF
.	TRBV12-3/TRBV12-4	TRBD1	TRBJ1-5	TGTGCCAGCAGGACAGGGGCCTTTAATCAGCCCCAGCATTTT	CASRTGAFNQPQHF
few	TRBV25-1	.	TRBJ2-7	TGTGCCAGCAGTGGCCACCGGGAGTATTTCTACGAGCAGTACTTC	CASSGHREYFYEQYF
.	TRBV6-2/TRBV6-3	.	TRBJ2-1	TGTGCCAGCAGTTATGGGGCCAATGAGCAGTTCTTC	CASSYGANEQFF
.	TRBV6-2/TRBV6-3	.	TRBJ1-5	TGTGCCAGCAGGGGAATAACAGGATTTAGCAATCAGCCCCAGCATTTT	CASRGITGFSNQPQHF
.	TRBV11-2	.	TRBJ2-1	TGTGCCAGCAGCCCCGAGCGGTTCAACAATGAGCAGTTCTTC	CASSPERFNNEQFF
few	TRBV6-2/TRBV6-3	.	TRBJ1-2	TGTGCCAGCAGTCAAAGGACAGTTTTGACGGAGGGCACCTTC	CASSQRTVLTEGTF
few	TRBV6-5	.	TRBJ1-5	TGTGCCAGCAGAGGATCGGGACATAGCAATCAGCCCCAGCATTTT	CASRGSGHSNQPQHF
.	TRBV27	.	TRBJ2-7	TGTGCCAGCAGTTTAGCGGGGCAGGCGCGGGGCGAGTACTTC	CASSLAGQARGEYF
.	TRBV27	TRBD2	TRBJ2-5	TGTGCTAGCAGTTTATTTGCGGGAGGGCGATGGGAGACCCAGTACTTC	CASSLFAGGRWETQYF
.	TRBV4-3	.	TRBJ1-1	TGCGCCAGCAGCCAGAGGGCGGGCACTGAAGCTTTCTTT	CASSQRAGTEAFF
few	TRBV7-2	.	TRBJ1-2	TGTGCCAGCAGCTTAGAGACGGGACGAGAAGGCTACACCTTC	CASSLETGREGYTF
.	TRBV12-5	TRBD2	TRBJ2-1	TGTGCTAGTGGTTTGGTACTGGCGAGCCAGCGGGGGACCAACAATGAGCAGTTCTTC	CASGLVLASQRGTNNEQFF
few	TRBV20-1	.	TRBJ2-4	TGCAGTGCTAGAGATATGTCAGCCAAAAACATTCAGTACTTC	CSARDMSAKNIQYF
few	TRBV7-3	.	TRBJ1-6	TGTGCCAGCAGCTTAGTAGGGTCGGGTTCACCCCTCCACTTT	CASSLVGSGSPLHF
.	TRBV7-9	.	TRBJ2-7	TGTGCCAGCAGCTCACAGACAGGAGCTCGCGAGCAGTACTTC	CASSSQTGAREQYF
.	TRBV11-1	.	TRBJ2-1	TGTGCCAGCAGCGTGAATTTGGATGAGCAGTTCTTC	CASSVNLDEQFF
few	TRBV18	.	TRBJ2-6	TGTGCCAGCTCACCTAAGGACTCTGGGGCCAACGTCCTGACTTTC	CASSPKDSGANVLTF
few	TRBV4-2	.	TRBJ2-5	TGTGCCAGCAGCCAAGTAACAGGGACGGAGACCCAGTACTTC	CASSQVTGTETQYF
few	TRBV9	.	TRBJ1-2	TGTGCCAGCAGCGCGGGGGGGGACTTTAACTATGGCTACACCTTC	CASSAGGDFNYGYTF
few	TRBV9	.	TRBJ2-5	TGTGCCAGCAGCCCAAAATCCCCTAATTCGCGGGAGACCCAGTACTTC	CASSPKSPNSRETQYF
few	TRBV20-1	TRBD1	TRBJ2-1	TGCAGTGCCGCCACTGGACAGGGAGGTGACAATGAGCAGTTCTTC	CSAATGQGGDNEQFF
.	TRBV3-1	TRBD2	TRBJ2-3	TGTGCCAGCAGCCGTCGGACTAGCGGGAGCACAGATACGCAGTATTTT	CASSRRTSGSTDTQYF
few	TRBV14	.	TRBJ1-1	TGTGCCAGCAGCCACCGAAGTCAAGGTCGGTCCGGGACCGAAGCTTTCTTT	CASSHRSQGRSGTEAFF
.	TRBV3-1	.	TRBJ1-5	TGTGCCAGCAGCCAGAGGGCCGCCAATCAGCCCCAGCATTTT	CASSQRAANQPQHF
.	TRBV12-3/TRBV12-4	.	TRBJ2-3	TGTGCCAGCAGTGGATCCGGGGGGCGCGCAGATACGCAGTATTTT	CASSGSGGRADTQYF
.	TRBV5-1	.	TRBJ1-2	TGCGCCAGCAGCTCGCTATTGACGGATGGCTACACCTTC	CASSSLLTDGYTF
.	TRBV7-3	.	TRBJ2-3	TGTGCCAGTCAGGGACCTAGCACAGATACGCAGTATTTT	CASQGPSTDTQYF
.	TRBV27	TRBD1	TRBJ1-1	TGTGCCAGCAGTTCGTACAGGGGCCCGGGGAACACTGAAGCTTTCTTT	CASSSYRGPGNTEAFF
.	TRBV10-2	TRBD1	TRBJ2-1	TGCGCCAGCAACCCCGGGACAGGGAATGAGCAGTTCTTC	CASNPGTGNEQFF
.	TRBV10-3	.	TRBJ2-7	TGTGCCATCAGTGAGTTTGGAAAGGAACCCTACTACGAGCAGTACTTC	CAISEFGKEPYYEQYF